A single sample is the source of the 22 T cell receptor beta chains below, sequenced in a study of low-dose radiotherapy and immunotherapy resistance in tumors. Time point given: before trial treatment. TRAV- and TRBV-specific primers, spanning alpha and beta chains, primed first-strand cDNA. For amplifying TCRs, the PCR ran for approximately 21 cycles with Phusion, which was used together with a constant-region primer and the adapter on the V primers. Via MiXCR, TCRdb re-called the reads, giving one row per CDR3 protein. The repertoire has 55,000 to 65,000 distinct CDR3 sequences, 26% of them found once; the top ten carry roughly 6.5%. The starting material was PBMCs, obtained before treatment. The receptors here all came from a male donor with rectosigmoid adenocarcinoma.

This clonotype was found many times. The chain joins TRBV11-2 to TRBJ2-1; perhaps D is TRBD1 or TRBD2 (5 bases each). V was clipped by 4 bases and J by 4 bases, with 14 bases between them. The V gene's germline CDR1 is SGHAT and CDR2 FQNNGV. The CDR3 is 15 amino acids. CDR3 in amino acids: CASSSAGTVYNEQFF. The DNA of the CDR3 is TGTGCCAGCAGCTCCGCCGGGACGGTTTACAATGAGCAGTTCTTC.

This clonotype has just a few counts. The J gene is TRBJ1-1, the V gene TRBV7-2, with 9 bases identical to TRBD1. This CDR3 region has 14 residues. The germline V gene has CDR1 SGHTA and CDR2 FQGNSA. V gave up 1 base and J gave up 6 bases; unmatched junction bases: 3. The CDR3: CASSLVRQGAEAFF. The CDR3 nucleotides are TGTGCCAGCAGCTTAGTTAGACAGGGGGCTGAAGCTTTCTTT.

The chain is built from TRBV6-1 and TRBJ2-7; 7 nucleotides align to TRBD1. Germline V gene data show CDR1 as MNHNS and CDR2 as SASEGT. V trimming: 7 bases; J trimming: 3 bases; junction bases outside the gene matches: 6. There are 13 residues in the CDR3. The CDR3 DNA reads TGTGCCAGCACCAATGACAGGGACTACGAGCAGTACTTC. Translating gives CASTNDRDYEQYF.

This clonotype was observed at least ten times. The rearrangement uses TRBV29-1 and TRBJ2-7; the D is unclear. Deletions cut 6 bases from V and 6 bases from J, with 9 bases between. The CDR3 sequence is 10 residues long. Germline V gene data show CDR1 as SQVTM and CDR2 as ANQGSEA. The CDR3: CSVSRSEQYF. In DNA form, the CDR3 reads TGCAGCGTGAGTAGGAGCGAGCAGTACTTC.

This clonotype has ten or more counts. V is TRBV6-2 or TRBV6-3 and J is TRBJ2-7; D gene unclear. The CDR3 totals 14 residues. The V and J ends lost 6 bases and 4 bases respectively, with 16 bases between them. CDR1 is MNHEY and CDR2 is SVGEGT in the germline V gene. The CDR3, as DNA: TGTGCCAGCAGGGTAAGGTTTCAAGGATACGAGCAGTACTTC. Translating it yields CASRVRFQGYEQYF.

This clonotype was observed at least ten times. The chain couples TRBV11-2 to TRBJ1-2, with TRBD1 as a possible D gene (5 bases). Trimming removed 5 bases from V and 4 bases from J, with 14 bases in between. The CDR3 extends over 14 amino acids. Germline V gene data show CDR1 as SGHAT and CDR2 as FQNNGV. CDR3 in DNA: TGTGCCAGCAGCAGTTCCGGGACGGGCTATGGCTACACCTTC. It encodes CASSSSGTGYGYTF.

Notes on this clonotype: With a far larger clone one base away, a read error is the likely cause. The rearrangement links TRBV7-6 to TRBJ1-1, with a weak D call TRBD1 (5 bases). V lost 2 bases and J 3 bases, leaving 16 bases between the germline ends. The CDR3 has 16 residues. From germline, CDR1 is SGHVS and CDR2 FNYEAQ. The CDR3 coding sequence is TGTGCCAGCAGCTTATCCCGCGGGGGGGTGGACACTGAAGCTTTCTTT. This gives the protein CASSLSRGGVDTEAFF. Full variable domain (remainder filled in from reference TRBV7-6 and TRBJ1-1): GAGVSQSPRYKVTKRGQDVALRCDPISGHVSLYWYRQALGQGPEFLTYFNYEAQQDKSGLPNDRFSAERPEGSISTLTIQRTEQRDSAMYRCASSLSRGGVDTEAFFGQGTRLTVV.

The table lists this clonotype with many counts. The V call is TRBV27, the J call TRBJ2-4; possible D gene TRBD2, 6 bases. The CDR3 runs to 15 residues. Germline CDR1 MNHEY, CDR2 SMNVEV (reference sequence). V lost 6 bases to trimming and J lost 1 base, with 13 bases between them. CDR3 region: CASSSGEVAKNIQYF. The CDR3 DNA is TGTGCCAGCAGCTCCGGGGAGGTGGCCAAAAACATTCAGTACTTC.

This clonotype was counted at least ten times. The chain employs TRBV28 and TRBJ2-7, with 8 bases lining up with TRBD1. The CDR3 consists of 15 residues. Germline CDR1 MDHEN, CDR2 SYDVKM. Germline trimming cut 6 bases from V and 2 bases from J; bases unmatched to any gene: 9. CDR3 coding DNA: TGTGCCAGCAGATCTACGACAGGGGTCCCCTACGAGCAGTACTTC. It encodes CASRSTTGVPYEQYF.

This clonotype has a count of ten or more. The rearrangement joins TRBV29-1 to TRBJ2-7, with a tentative D call TRBD1 (8 bases). Germline assignment: CDR1 SQVTM and CDR2 ANQGSEA. With 6 bases removed from V and 4 bases from J, the gap between germline ends came to 19 bases. This CDR3 has 14 residues. The CDR3 DNA reads as TGCAGCGTCGAACAGGGGGGGACAGCTTACGAGCAGTACTTC. Protein sequence: CSVEQGGTAYEQYF.

This clonotype was seen repeatedly, ten times or more. V is TRBV7-2 and J is TRBJ2-7; 7 positions match TRBD2. Germline V CDR1 and CDR2: SGHTA, FQGNSA. There are 19 residues in the CDR3. After removal of 5 bases from V and 2 bases from J, the junction contained 21 bases not matched to a gene. CDR3: CASSRAGSRQRDPAYEQYF. The CDR3 DNA sequence: TGTGCCAGCAGCCGCGCAGGATCCCGCCAGCGGGACCCGGCCTACGAGCAGTACTTC.

The J gene is TRBJ1-2, the V gene TRBV9, with TRBD1 as a possible D gene (6 bases). In germline, CDR1 is SGDLS, CDR2 YYNGEE. V dropped 5 bases and J dropped 4 bases, with 18 bases sitting between them. The CDR3 spans 15 residues. The DNA for the CDR3 is TGTGCCAGCAGTGGAGGACAGATTCGTAGCTATGGCTACACCTTC. It is translated as CASSGGQIRSYGYTF.

This clonotype has at least ten counts. Germline is not matched at one junction end, which may reflect a read error. This chain links TRBV27 with TRBJ2-7; 8 bases map to TRBD2. Looked up from germline, CDR1 is MNHEY and CDR2 is SMNVEV (reference sequence). This CDR3 comprises 13 residues. CDR3 residues: CATSSGIPNEQYF. DNA of the CDR3: TGTGCCACCAGTAGCGGGATCCCCAACGAGCAGTACTTC.

This chain uses TRBV6-4 with TRBJ1-1; D is uncertain. The germline V and J ends were trimmed by 5 bases and 1 base, with 8 bases remaining between them. In germline, CDR1 is MRHNA, CDR2 SNTAGT. The CDR3 consists of 13 residues. The CDR3 coding sequence is TGTGCCAGCAGTCCAGAGGAGAACACTGAAGCTTTCTTT. Protein sequence: CASSPEENTEAFF.

This clonotype showed up just a few times. A far larger clone is only one base removed, so a read error is likely. The rearrangement links TRBV28 to TRBJ2-2, with D perhaps matching TRBD1 (6 bases). CDR3 length: 16 amino acids. V was clipped by 5 bases and J by 0 bases, with 13 bases between them. Per the germline V gene, CDR1 is MDHEN and CDR2 is SYDVKM. The CDR3 bases are TGTGCCAGCAGTGACTTTTCAGGGGCGAACACCGGGGAGCTGTTTTTT. Amino acid sequence: CASSDFSGANTGELFF.

This clonotype has a count of ten or more. J is TRBJ2-5 and V is TRBV6-2 or TRBV6-3, with D possibly called TRBD1 or TRBD2 (5 bases each). Between the trimmed V and J ends, which lost 7 bases and 5 bases, there was a span of 20 bases. The CDR3 is 15 residues long. Germline V gene data show CDR1 as MNHEY and CDR2 as SVGEGT. Here the CDR3 reads CASTAAGTSRETQYF. As DNA, the CDR3 is TGTGCCAGCACCGCAGCCGGGACCAGCAGGGAGACCCAGTACTTC.

V usage is TRBV7-2 and J usage is TRBJ2-6; D gene uncertain. Trimming took off 9 bases at V and 1 base at J, with 7 bases between the two ends. The CDR3 is made up of 13 amino acids. Germline V gene data show CDR1 as SGHTA and CDR2 as FQGNSA. The CDR3 is CASLWSGANVLTF. As DNA, the CDR3 is TGTGCCAGTTTGTGGTCTGGGGCCAACGTCCTGACTTTC.

This clonotype came up once. The J gene is TRBJ2-5, the V gene TRBV6-2 or TRBV6-3; D unresolved. The germline V gene encodes CDR1 MNHEY and CDR2 SVGEGT. This CDR3 comprises 16 residues. V dropped 5 bases and J dropped 5 bases, with 21 bases sitting between them. The CDR3 here is CASSETVSAVSETQYF. The CDR3 region has the DNA TGTGCCAGCAGTGAAACGGTGAGCGCCGTATCGGAGACCCAGTACTTC.

V usage is TRBV6-1 and J usage is TRBJ2-7; TRBD1 matches 7 bases. CDR1 is MNHNS, CDR2 SASEGT, per germline. This CDR3 has 14 amino acids. V gave up 5 bases and J gave up 2 bases; unmatched junction bases: 6. The CDR3 DNA follows: TGTGCCAGCAGTCCTAACAGGGGCGCCTACGAGCAGTACTTC. Its protein product is CASSPNRGAYEQYF.

This clonotype was recorded at least ten times. This chain joins TRBV10-3 and TRBJ1-1; D gene ambiguous. Trimming took 0 bases from V and 8 from J, leaving 10 bases between them. Per germline, CDR1 ENHRY and CDR2 SYGVKD. The CDR3 sequence is 13 residues long. The CDR3 region is CAISESVSQEAFF. CDR3 coding DNA: TGTGCCATCAGTGAGTCGGTGAGCCAGGAAGCTTTCTTT.

This clonotype is classed as medium-sized. The chain carries TRBV28 and TRBJ2-2; either TRBD1 or TRBD2 may supply D (5 bases each). The germline gives CDR1 MDHEN, CDR2 SYDVKM. The V and J ends lost 3 bases and 3 bases respectively, with 11 bases between them. This CDR3 spans 15 amino acids. The CDR3 loop reads CASSLGTKDTGELFF. The CDR3, as DNA: TGTGCCAGCAGTTTGGGGACGAAGGACACCGGGGAGCTGTTTTTT. The full variable domain, with the rest looked up from reference TRBV28 and TRBJ2-2, is DVKVTQSSRYLVKRTGEKVFLECVQDMDHENMFWYRQDPGLGLRLIYFSYDVKMKEKGDIPEGYSVSREKKERFSLILESASTNQTSMYLCASSLGTKDTGELFFGEGSRLTVL.

For this clonotype: One base separates it from a far larger clone, so it is likely a read error. V gene TRBV5-1 combines with J gene TRBJ2-7, with D unresolved. Trimming pared 2 bases from V and 7 bases from J, leaving 13 bases between. The CDR3 spans 13 residues. Germline V gives CDR1 SGHRS, CDR2 YFSETQ. CDR3 amino acids: CASSFNSYNEQYF. The CDR3 nucleotides read TGCGCCAGCAGCTTCAACTCCTACAATGAGCAGTACTTC. Together with reference TRBV5-1 and TRBJ2-7, the CDR3 gives the full variable domain: KAGVTQTPRYLIKTRGQQVTLSCSPISGHRSVSWYQQTPGQGLQFLFEYFSETQRNKGNFPGRFSGRQFSNSRSEMNVSTLELGDSALYLCASSFNSYNEQYFGPGTRLTVT.